This TCR beta chain derives from a study of T-cell reconstitution after alpha-beta-depleted transplantation in children. The V end was cut by 5 bases, the J end by 5 bases, with 16 bases between. The CDR3 totals 14 residues. Germline V gene data show CDR1 as DFQATT and CDR2 as SNEGSKA (reference sequence). This clonotype was seen only a few times. The antigen remains unidentified. Unique molecular identifiers were incorporated during preparation of the TCRbeta library. TCRdb recomputed calls from the PCR reads with MiXCR, one row per CDR3 protein. The repertoire consists of some 550,000 distinct CDR3 sequences, with more than 20% occurring once and the leading ten covering roughly 14%. The study's findings and limits: Day-60 TCRbeta diversity that was high in some patients was derived from surviving recipient T cells and thymic progenitors. Diversity and T-cell counts at one year after transplant derived mostly from new T cells. Several hundred rapidly expanded clones from non-depleted graft cells reportedly supplied alpha-beta T cells about two months post-transplant.

V gene TRBV20-1 combines with J gene TRBJ1-5; no clear D. This TCR was recovered from a boy younger than two who had a stem cell transplant for acute myeloid leukemia, so the T cells may come from the graft donor. The sequences come from PBMCs, mostly from graft donor cells, collected 360 days after TCRalphabeta/CD19-depleted stem cell transplant. The CDR3 spells CSAAPVGEYQPQHF. DNA for the CDR3: TGCAGTGCTGCCCCAGTGGGAGAATATCAGCCCCAGCATTTT.